The entry below gives a single TCR beta chain sequence along with its context. The antigen remains unidentified. This sample is part of a study of Ad26.COV2.S vaccination and SARS-CoV-2 variants. Findings and limits, study-wide: Spike-specific CD8+ and CD4+ T cell responses reportedly showed substantial breadth after vaccination. Placebo recipients trailed vaccine recipients in spike-specific TCR breadth.

Repertoires were generated with immunoSEQ multiplex PCR, while TCRdb's copy carries only in-frame clones and drops some. The sample has about 460,000 clones; 70% to 90% are singletons. Treatment defined: some 20 received Ad26.COV2.S at low or high dose, single or two shots; about 5 received placebo; per-sample allocation not given. Repertoires come from day 63 after the first vaccine or placebo injection. In Boston, an adult donor aged 18-55 years took part. What was given as vaccine was an Ad26 vector encoding Wuhan-strain SARS-CoV-2 spike. CDR1 is SGHAT, CDR2 FQNNGV, per germline. Trimming pared 5 bases from V and 11 bases from J, leaving 13 bases between. The CDR3 spans 13 residues.

This chain uses TRBV11-2 with TRBJ1-6; D is possibly TRBD1 (6 bases). This TCR was sampled from a person aged 18-60 years who received the Ad26.COV2.S COVID-19 vaccine or a placebo. Sequencing was performed on peripheral blood, taken in a trial of Ad26.COV2.S vaccine versus placebo. CDR3 in DNA: TGTGCCAGCAGCCCAACAGGGAGAACACCCCTCCACTTT. It translates to CASSPTGRTPLHF.